This entry lists 18 T cell receptor beta chains sequenced from one sample in a study of regulatory T cells in long-lasting Graves disease. This sample's time point: newly diagnosed GD, antithyroid drugs for less than 3 months. Isolated PBMC RNA provided the starting material for the TCR library. Arm-PCR with iRepertoire HTBI primers amplified the CDR3 regions for these TCR beta libraries. Using its own MiXCR run on the multiplex PCR reads, TCRdb lists one record per CDR3 protein. The sample carries hundreds of thousands of distinct CDR3 sequences, 15% recorded once. This sample was shared with a second study, whose subject was T cells in Graves' hyperthyroidism and ophthalmopathy.

The material sequenced was peripheral blood mononuclear cells (PBMCs), taken at new diagnosis, from a patient treated with antithyroid drugs. These receptors were taken from a woman aged 40 to 49 with Graves disease.

V and J are TRBV5-6 and TRBJ2-1; D is undetermined. V dropped 0 bases and J dropped 7 bases, with 11 bases sitting between them. CDR3 size: 14 residues. CDR1 SGHDT and CDR2 YYEEEE come from the germline V gene. CDR3 region: CASSLAGSLNEQFF. The CDR3 DNA sequence: TGTGCCAGCAGCTTGGCTGGTAGTTTGAATGAGCAGTTCTTC. Variable domain in full (rest from reference TRBV5-6 and TRBJ2-1): DAGVTQSPTHLIKTRGQQVTLRCSPKSGHDTVSWYQQALGQGPQFIFQYYEEEERQRGNFPDRFSGHQFPNYSSELNVNALLLGDSALYLCASSLAGSLNEQFFGPGTRLTVL.

This clonotype showed up many times. The chain joins TRBV12-3 or TRBV12-4 to TRBJ1-1; TRBD1 might be the D (5 bases). The CDR3 runs 14 residues. Trimming cost V 3 bases and J 1 base, with 9 bases left between them. CDR3 coding DNA: TGTGCCAGCAGTTTCGAGGGGTGGAACACTGAAGCTTTCTTT. As protein: CASSFEGWNTEAFF.

Ten or more counts support this clonotype. This sequence joins TRBV7-9 and TRBJ2-7, with 10 positions matching TRBD2. The CDR3 totals 16 residues. Per the germline V gene, CDR1 is SEHNR and CDR2 is FQNEAQ (reference sequence). Trimming cost V 0 bases and J 6 bases; bases outside gene matches: 8. The CDR3 bases are TGTGCCAGCAGCTTAGCGCCGGGACTAGCGACCCCCGAGCAGTACTTC. Protein product: CASSLAPGLATPEQYF.

The rearrangement links TRBV9 to TRBJ2-2; tentative D call: TRBD2 (6 bases). The CDR3 loop spans 15 amino acids. CDR1 and CDR2 (germline): SGDLS, YYNGEE. Trimming pared 2 bases from V and 6 bases from J, leaving 14 bases between. CDR3 coding DNA: TGTGCCAGCAGCGTGGGGGGAGAAAGGGCCGGGGAGCTGTTTTTT. Translated: CASSVGGERAGELFF.

As for this clonotype: With a much larger clone just one base away, this may be a read error. This chain links TRBV19 with TRBJ2-3; TRBD1 is a possible D gene (5 bases). The tail of the sequence fits TRBJ2-7 better, so the J call may be wrong. CDR3 length: 13 residues. From germline, CDR1 is LNHDA and CDR2 SQIVND (reference sequence). The CDR3: CASSIDRGGEQYF. Written as DNA, the CDR3 is TGTGCCAGTAGTATAGATAGGGGTGGGGAGCAGTACTTC.

This clonotype appeared many times. The chain recombines TRBV10-3 with TRBJ2-7; D gene ambiguous. The CDR3 is 13 amino acids. The V end was cut by 3 bases, the J end by 1 base, with 7 bases between. The germline gives CDR1 ENHRY, CDR2 SYGVKD. The CDR3 region has the DNA TGTGCCATCAGTGAAGGGCATTCCTACGAGCAGTACTTC. It codes for CAISEGHSYEQYF.

The table lists this clonotype with many counts. V gene TRBV7-8 combines with J gene TRBJ2-1; D may match TRBD1 or TRBD2 (5 bases each). Germline V CDR1 and CDR2: SGHVS, FQNEAQ. The ends were cut back, 5 bases at V and 0 bases at J, with 11 bases in the middle. This CDR3 region has 15 residues. The CDR3 here is CASSLRDGSYNEQFF. CDR3 DNA: TGTGCCAGCAGCCTCCGGGACGGCTCCTACAATGAGCAGTTCTTC.

Ten or more counts support this clonotype. J is TRBJ2-1 and V is TRBV11-3; D remains unclear. Between the trimmed V and J ends, which lost 5 bases and 0 bases, there was a span of 17 bases. CDR1 and CDR2 (germline): SGHNT, YENEEA. The CDR3 consists of 17 residues. This chain's CDR3 is CASSDTDPPSSYNEQFF. For the CDR3, the DNA is TGTGCCAGCAGCGACACCGACCCGCCGAGCTCCTACAATGAGCAGTTCTTC.

This clonotype was counted only a few times. V gene TRBV5-4 combines with J gene TRBJ2-2; no reliable D call. The V and J ends lost 4 bases and 0 bases respectively, with 16 bases between them. The germline V gene has CDR1 SGHNT and CDR2 YYREEE (reference sequence). The CDR3 is 17 amino acids. CDR3 DNA: TGTGCCAGCAGCCCTAGTGCGGCACTAACGAACACCGGGGAGCTGTTTTTT. This codes for CASSPSAALTNTGELFF.

This chain uses TRBV5-1 with TRBJ2-3; 14 bases line up with TRBD2. CDR1 SGHRS and CDR2 YFSETQ come from the germline V gene. After removal of 3 bases from V and 6 bases from J, the junction contained 9 bases not matched to a gene. The CDR3 covers 17 residues. Written as DNA, the CDR3 is TGCGCCAGCAGCTCCTCGACTAGCGGGAGGGTCGGGGATACGCAGTATTTT. Residues: CASSSSTSGRVGDTQYF. The variable domain in full, completed from reference TRBV5-1 and TRBJ2-3, reads KAGVTQTPRYLIKTRGQQVTLSCSPISGHRSVSWYQQTPGQGLQFLFEYFSETQRNKGNFPGRFSGRQFSNSRSEMNVSTLELGDSALYLCASSSSTSGRVGDTQYFGPGTRLTVL.

The chain employs TRBV11-3 and TRBJ2-1; weak D call: TRBD2 (5 bases). Germline V gene data show CDR1 as SGHNT and CDR2 as YENEEA. Trimming stripped 5 bases from V and 6 bases from J, with 14 bases between. The CDR3 is 14 residues long. The CDR3 region has the DNA TGTGCCAGCAGCCCCCGACCGGGGAGCAATGAGCAGTTCTTC. It yields the protein CASSPRPGSNEQFF.

The genes are TRBV2 and TRBJ2-5, with 12 bases fitting TRBD2. The CDR3 runs to 18 residues. J lost 2 bases, V lost 2 bases, and 9 bases had no gene match. In germline, CDR1 is SNHLY, CDR2 FYNNEI. CDR3 region: CASSELSLAGGRQETQYF. CDR3 DNA sequence: TGTGCCAGCAGTGAACTCTCACTAGCGGGAGGAAGACAAGAGACCCAGTACTTC.

This clonotype was seen many times. V is TRBV10-3 and J is TRBJ2-1; a weak D match, TRBD2 (5 bases). V was clipped by 0 bases and J by 6 bases, with 18 bases between them. Germline V gene lookup returns CDR1 ENHRY and CDR2 SYGVKD. CDR3 length: 17 amino acids. Written as DNA, the CDR3 is TGTGCCATCAGTGAGTCGATGGCGGGCCCCCTAGGCAATGAGCAGTTCTTC. Translating it yields CAISESMAGPLGNEQFF.

This clonotype was detected ten times or more. This chain links TRBV12-3 or TRBV12-4 with TRBJ1-4, with D uncertain. The CDR3 sequence is 11 residues long. V was cut by 2 bases and J by 8 bases, with 3 bases left in between. The CDR3 DNA is TGTGCCAGCAGTTTAAAAGAAAAACTGTTTTTT. Translating it yields CASSLKEKLFF.

This clonotype was seen only a few times. This chain connects TRBV29-1 to TRBJ1-1; D remains unclear. V was shortened by 0 bases and J by 4 bases, with 3 bases between the two germline ends. CDR3 size: 11 residues. In germline, CDR1 is SQVTM, CDR2 ANQGSEA. CDR3 loop: CSVEDPTEAFF. The CDR3 region has the DNA TGCAGCGTTGAAGATCCCACTGAAGCTTTCTTT.

This clonotype was seen many times. The chain combines TRBV28 with TRBJ2-3; 9 nucleotides line up with TRBD1. CDR3 size: 16 residues. With V trimmed by 3 bases and J by 3 bases, 7 bases remained unmatched. Looked up from germline, CDR1 is MDHEN and CDR2 is SYDVKM. CDR3 nucleotides: TGTGCCAGCAGTTTGTTACCGGGACAGGGTACAGATACGCAGTATTTT. Its protein product is CASSLLPGQGTDTQYF.

The chain combines TRBV7-3 with TRBJ2-1; possibly TRBD1 or TRBD2 for D (6 bases each). The CDR3 sequence is 14 residues long. Germline-derived CDR1 and CDR2 are SGHTA and FQGTGA. V was pared by 5 bases and J by 8 bases, with 16 bases between. This CDR3 reads CASSRGTPVDEQFF. As DNA, the CDR3 is TGTGCCAGCAGCCGCGGGACACCCGTGGATGAGCAGTTCTTC.

This clonotype was seen repeatedly, ten times or more. V gene TRBV7-8 combines with J gene TRBJ2-2; possibly TRBD2 for D (5 bases). V lost 6 bases to trimming and J lost 5 bases, with 13 bases between them. The CDR3 spans 14 residues. Germline V CDR1 and CDR2: SGHVS, FQNEAQ. CDR3 coding DNA: TGTGCCAGCAGTGGACTCCCGGGGACCGGGGAGCTGTTTTTT. Protein sequence: CASSGLPGTGELFF.